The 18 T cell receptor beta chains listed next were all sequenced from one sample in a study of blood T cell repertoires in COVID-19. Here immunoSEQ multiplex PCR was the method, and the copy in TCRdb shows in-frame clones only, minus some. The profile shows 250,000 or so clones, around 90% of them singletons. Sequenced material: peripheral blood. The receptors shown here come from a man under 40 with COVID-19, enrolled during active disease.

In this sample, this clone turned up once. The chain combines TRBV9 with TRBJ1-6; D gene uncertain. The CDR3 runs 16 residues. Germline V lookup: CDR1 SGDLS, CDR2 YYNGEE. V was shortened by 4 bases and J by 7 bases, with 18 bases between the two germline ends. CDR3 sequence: CASSLGPPEDNSPLHF. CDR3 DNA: TGTGCCAGCAGCCTTGGACCCCCGGAGGACAATTCACCCCTCCACTTT.

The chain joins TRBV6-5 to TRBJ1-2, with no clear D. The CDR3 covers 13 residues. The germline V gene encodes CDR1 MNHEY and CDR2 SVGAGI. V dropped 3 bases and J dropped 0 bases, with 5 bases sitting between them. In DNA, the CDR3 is TGTGCCAGCAGTTATAGAGCTAACTATGGCTACACCTTC. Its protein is CASSYRANYGYTF.

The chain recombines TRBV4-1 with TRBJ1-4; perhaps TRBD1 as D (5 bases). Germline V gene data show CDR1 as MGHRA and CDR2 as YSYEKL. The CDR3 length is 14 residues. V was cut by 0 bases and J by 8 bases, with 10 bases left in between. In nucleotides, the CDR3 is TGCGCCAGCAGCCAAGATTTGGACAACGAAAAACTGTTTTTT. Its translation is CASSQDLDNEKLFF.

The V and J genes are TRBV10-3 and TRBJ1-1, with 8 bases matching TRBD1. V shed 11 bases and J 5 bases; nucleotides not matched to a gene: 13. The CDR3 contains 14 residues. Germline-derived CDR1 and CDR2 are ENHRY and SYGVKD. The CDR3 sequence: CAAQQDRVRTEAFF. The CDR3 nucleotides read TGTGCCGCGCAACAGGACAGGGTTCGGACTGAAGCTTTCTTT.

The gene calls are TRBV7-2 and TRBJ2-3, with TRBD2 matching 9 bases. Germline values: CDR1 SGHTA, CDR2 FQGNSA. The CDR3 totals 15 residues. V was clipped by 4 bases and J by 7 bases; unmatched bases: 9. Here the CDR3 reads CASSSPGGGVNTQYF. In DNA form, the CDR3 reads TGTGCCAGCAGCTCCCCGGGCGGGGGGGTTAATACGCAGTATTTT. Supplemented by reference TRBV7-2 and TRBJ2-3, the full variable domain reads GAGVSQSPSNKVTEKGKDVELRCDPISGHTALYWYRQSLGQGLEFLIYFQGNSAPDKSGLPSDRFSAERTGGSVSTLTIQRTQQEDSAVYLCASSSPGGGVNTQYFGPGTRLTVL.

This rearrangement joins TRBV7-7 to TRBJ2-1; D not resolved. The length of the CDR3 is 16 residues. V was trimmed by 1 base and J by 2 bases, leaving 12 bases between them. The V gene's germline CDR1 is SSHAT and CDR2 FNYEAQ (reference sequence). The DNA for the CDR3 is TGTGCCAGCAGCTTAGGGTTGAGGTCCCCCTACAATGAGCAGTTCTTC. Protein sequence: CASSLGLRSPYNEQFF.

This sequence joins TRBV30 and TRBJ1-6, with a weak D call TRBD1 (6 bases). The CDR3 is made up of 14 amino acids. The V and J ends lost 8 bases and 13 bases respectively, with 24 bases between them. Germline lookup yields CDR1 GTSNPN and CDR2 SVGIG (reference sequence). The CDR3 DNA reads TGTGCCGAACGGGGCAAGGGGGAAGGAAAGCCCCTCCACTTT. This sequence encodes CAERGKGEGKPLHF.

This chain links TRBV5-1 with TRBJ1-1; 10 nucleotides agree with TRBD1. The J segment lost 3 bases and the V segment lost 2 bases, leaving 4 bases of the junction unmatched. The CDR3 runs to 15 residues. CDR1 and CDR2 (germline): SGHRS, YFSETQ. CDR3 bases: TGCGCCAGCAGCTTAAAAGGGACAGGGGACACTGAAGCTTTCTTT. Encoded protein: CASSLKGTGDTEAFF.

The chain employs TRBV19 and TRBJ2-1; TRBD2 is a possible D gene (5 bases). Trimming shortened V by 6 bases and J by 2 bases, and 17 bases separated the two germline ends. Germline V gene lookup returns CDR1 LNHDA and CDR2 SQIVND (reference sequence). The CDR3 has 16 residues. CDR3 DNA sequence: TGTGCCAGTAGAAAGGGTGCTAGCCCCCCCTACAATGAGCAGTTCTTC. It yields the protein CASRKGASPPYNEQFF. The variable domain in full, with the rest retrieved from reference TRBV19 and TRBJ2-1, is DGGITQSPKYLFRKEGQNVTLSCEQNLNHDAMYWYRQDPGQGLRLIYYSQIVNDFQKGDIAEGYSVSREKKESFPLTVTSAQKNPTAFYLCASRKGASPPYNEQFFGPGTRLTVL.

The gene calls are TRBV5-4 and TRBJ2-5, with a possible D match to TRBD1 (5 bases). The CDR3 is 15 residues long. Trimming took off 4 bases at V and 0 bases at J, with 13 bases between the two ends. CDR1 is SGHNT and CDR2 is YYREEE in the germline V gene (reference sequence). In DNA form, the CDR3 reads TGTGCCAGCAGCGTGTGGACACCTTACCAAGAGACCCAGTACTTC. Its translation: CASSVWTPYQETQYF.

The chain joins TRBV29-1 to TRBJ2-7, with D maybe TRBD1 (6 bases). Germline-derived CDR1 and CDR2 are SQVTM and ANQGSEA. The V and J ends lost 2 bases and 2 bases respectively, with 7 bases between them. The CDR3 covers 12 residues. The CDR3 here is CSVERDTYEQYF. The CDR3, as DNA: TGCAGCGTTGAAAGGGACACCTACGAGCAGTACTTC.

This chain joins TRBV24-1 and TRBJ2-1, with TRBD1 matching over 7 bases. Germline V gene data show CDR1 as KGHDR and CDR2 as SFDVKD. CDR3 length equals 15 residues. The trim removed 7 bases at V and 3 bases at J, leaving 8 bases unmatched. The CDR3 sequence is CATSETGNNYNEQFF. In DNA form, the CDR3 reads TGTGCCACCAGCGAGACAGGGAACAACTACAATGAGCAGTTCTTC.

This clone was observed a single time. CDR3 loop: CASSPGLAKNIQYF. In DNA, the CDR3 is TGTGCCAGCAGTCCAGGTCTAGCCAAAAACATTCAGTACTTC. The chain couples TRBV7-2 to TRBJ2-4; unclear D gene. The V end was cut by 6 bases, the J end by 0 bases, with 9 bases between. CDR1 is SGHTA, CDR2 FQGNSA, per germline. The CDR3 is 14 amino acids.

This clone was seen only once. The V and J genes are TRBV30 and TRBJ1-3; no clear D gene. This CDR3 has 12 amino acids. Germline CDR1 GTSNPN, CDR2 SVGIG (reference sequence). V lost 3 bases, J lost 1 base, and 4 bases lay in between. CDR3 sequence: CAWSQSGNTIYF. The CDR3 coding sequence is TGTGCCTGGAGCCAATCTGGAAACACCATATATTTT.

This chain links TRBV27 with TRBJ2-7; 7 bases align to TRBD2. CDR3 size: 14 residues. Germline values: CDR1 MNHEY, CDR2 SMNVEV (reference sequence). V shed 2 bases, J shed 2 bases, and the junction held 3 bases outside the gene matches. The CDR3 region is CASSLTSDTYEQYF. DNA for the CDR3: TGTGCCAGCAGTTTAACTAGCGATACCTACGAGCAGTACTTC.

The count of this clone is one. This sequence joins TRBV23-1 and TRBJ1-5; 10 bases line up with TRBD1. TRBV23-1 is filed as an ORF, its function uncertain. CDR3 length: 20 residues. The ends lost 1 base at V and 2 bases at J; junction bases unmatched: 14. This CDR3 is CASSQCRDRGFWNGNQPQHF. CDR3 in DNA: TGCGCCAGCAGTCAATGTAGGGACAGGGGTTTTTGGAACGGCAATCAGCCCCAGCATTTT.

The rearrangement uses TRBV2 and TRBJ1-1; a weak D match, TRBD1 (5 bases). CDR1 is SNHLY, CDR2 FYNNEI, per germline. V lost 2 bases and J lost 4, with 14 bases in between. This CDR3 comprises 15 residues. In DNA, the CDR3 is TGTGCCAGCAGTGAAAGTTTGGGGCGTGGCACTGAAGCTTTCTTT. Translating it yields CASSESLGRGTEAFF.

DNA for the CDR3: TGTGCCACCAGCAGAGAGGGCAGGGGATCAAATTCACCCCTCCACTTT. Residues: CATSREGRGSNSPLHF. This chain connects TRBV15 to TRBJ1-6, with D possibly matching TRBD1 (6 bases). The CDR3 extends over 16 amino acids. Per the germline V gene, CDR1 is LNHNV and CDR2 is YYDKDF (reference sequence). V was shortened by 0 bases and J by 7 bases, with 13 bases between the two germline ends.